Listed below are T cell receptor beta chains from one sample, sequenced in a study of blood T cells in healthy people across ages. TCRdb reprocessed the 5' RACE reads with MiXCR, giving one entry per CDR3 protein. This table holds some 900,000 distinct CDR3 sequences, about 48% found once. The sample consisted of blood. These receptors came from a man aged 30 to 39 in good health. Each CDR3 is given with its conserved first and last residue. Fields, in order: clone size, J gene, D gene, V gene, CDR3 DNA, CDR3 protein. D genes are given only for firm matches. Clone size is given for some rows only: seen once, a few or many times, or a class if the clone is expanded.

NA	TRBJ1-5	NA	TRBV6-1	TGTGCCAGCAACACGTATAGCAATCAGCCCCAGCATTTT	CASNTYSNQPQHF
NA	TRBJ2-2	NA	TRBV20-1	TGCAGTGCGCCAAGGAGGAACACCGGGGAGCTGTTTTTT	CSAPRRNTGELFF
NA	TRBJ2-1	NA	TRBV7-2	TGTGCCAGCAGCGACTACCCTAGCTCCTACAATGAGCAGTTCTTC	CASSDYPSSYNEQFF
NA	TRBJ2-5	TRBD1	TRBV7-2	TGTGCCAGCAGCCATCGGGACAGGGGGCTCTCGGAGACCCAGTACTTC	CASSHRDRGLSETQYF
once	TRBJ1-5	TRBD1	TRBV20-1	TGCAGTGCTAGAACCATGGGGACAGGCTCCAATCAGCCCCAGCATTTT	CSARTMGTGSNQPQHF
NA	TRBJ1-1	NA	TRBV7-2	TGTGCCAGCAGCTTAGAGGGGGGGTTCACTGAAGCTTTCTTT	CASSLEGGFTEAFF
NA	TRBJ2-7	NA	TRBV29-1	TGCAGCGTTGGGGGCGCGATGTCCTACGAGCAGTACTTC	CSVGGAMSYEQYF
few	TRBJ2-7	NA	TRBV10-3	TGTGCCATCAGTGGAGGCGGCCCCTACGAGCAGTACTTC	CAISGGGPYEQYF
NA	TRBJ2-6	NA	TRBV7-9	TGTGCCAGCAGCTCCACCGGGGAAACCTCTGGGGCCAACGTCCTGACTTTC	CASSSTGETSGANVLTF
NA	TRBJ2-1	TRBD1	TRBV6-1	TGTGCCAGCAGTGGCCGGAGGACAGGAACCTACAATGAGCAGTTCTTC	CASSGRRTGTYNEQFF
NA	TRBJ2-5	NA	TRBV29-1	TGCAGCGTTCAACCCTCGGTCCGGCCCGAGGAGACCCAGTACTTC	CSVQPSVRPEETQYF
NA	TRBJ1-6	TRBD1	TRBV7-9	TGTGCCAGCAGCTTAGGCAGGGGGGCTAATTCACCCCTCCACTTT	CASSLGRGANSPLHF
NA	TRBJ1-2	NA	TRBV25-1	TGTGCCAGCAGTGGAGGGAGTAACTATGGCTACACCTTC	CASSGGSNYGYTF
NA	TRBJ2-5	NA	TRBV2	TGTGCCAGCAAACTCGACGGCGGGCAGCAGTACTTC	CASKLDGGQQYF
NA	TRBJ2-1	NA	TRBV7-2	TGTGCCAGCAACCAATCGGGACTCACCTACAATGAGCAGTTCTTC	CASNQSGLTYNEQFF
NA	TRBJ2-3	NA	TRBV21-1	TGTGCCAGCAGCAAGGGGGCCGGACAGGGGGCGACATGTAGCACAGATACGCAGTATTTT	CASSKGAGQGATCSTDTQYF
NA	TRBJ2-1	NA	TRBV4-1	TGCGCCAGCAACCAAGGTCTGCGGTCACAGTTCTTC	CASNQGLRSQFF
NA	TRBJ2-1	TRBD2	TRBV7-9	TGTGCCAGCAGCGCCCCCGAGCTACTAGCGGGGGGTTTCTACAATGAGCAGTTCTTC	CASSAPELLAGGFYNEQFF
NA	TRBJ2-7	NA	TRBV5-1	TGCGCCAGCAGCTTGAGTGGCGTATACTCCTACGAGCAGTACTTC	CASSLSGVYSYEQYF
few	TRBJ2-7	NA	TRBV20-1	TGCAGTGCTCCTCGCAACTCCTACGAGCAGTACTTC	CSAPRNSYEQYF
NA	TRBJ2-4	TRBD1	TRBV27	TGTGCCAGCAGTACCGGGACAGGGGGCGTAACGGTCGCCAAAAACATTCAGTACTTC	CASSTGTGGVTVAKNIQYF
NA	TRBJ1-1	NA	TRBV20-1	TGCAGTGCTGGGAGGGGAAAGGTCACTGAAGCTTTCTTT	CSAGRGKVTEAFF
NA	TRBJ2-3	NA	TRBV9	TGTGCCAGCAGCGTAGCGTCTAGCGTGCCCACAGATACGCAGTATTTT	CASSVASSVPTDTQYF
NA	TRBJ2-7	NA	TRBV11-3	TGTGCCAGCAGCCAACCGGGAGCCCGGGGATCCTACGAGCAGTACTTC	CASSQPGARGSYEQYF
few	TRBJ2-3	NA	TRBV12-3/TRBV12-4	TGTGCCAGCAGACTCTTATCGGGTGGTGCGGATACGCAGTATTTT	CASRLLSGGADTQYF
few	TRBJ2-5	TRBD2	TRBV10-3	TGTGCCATCAGTGATCCAGGGCGGGGGAACCAAGAGACCCAGTACTTC	CAISDPGRGNQETQYF
many	TRBJ2-3	NA	TRBV6-1	TGTGCCAGCAGTAAACGGGGGGCCCTCACAGATACGCAGTATTTT	CASSKRGALTDTQYF
NA	TRBJ1-2	TRBD1	TRBV27	TGTGCCAGCAGTTTACTGGGACAGTATAACTATGGCTACACCTTC	CASSLLGQYNYGYTF
NA	TRBJ1-4	NA	TRBV5-1	TGCGCCAGCAGCAACACAGGGACTAATGAAAAACTGTTTTTT	CASSNTGTNEKLFF
NA	TRBJ2-3	TRBD2	TRBV10-3	TGTGCCACCGAGACCGGGACTAGCGGGGAGATCACAGATACGCAGTATTTT	CATETGTSGEITDTQYF
NA	TRBJ1-1	TRBD1	TRBV4-1	TGCGCCAGCAGCCAAGGTCAGGGGGCTTACACTGAAGCTTTCTTT	CASSQGQGAYTEAFF
NA	TRBJ2-7	TRBD2	TRBV4-1	TGCGCCAGCAGCCGATTAGCGGGGGTCTACTACGAGCAGTACTTC	CASSRLAGVYYEQYF
NA	TRBJ2-1	NA	TRBV12-3/TRBV12-4	TGTGCCACTGCAGAGGGCGTAGTCAATGAGCAGTTCTTC	CATAEGVVNEQFF
NA	TRBJ1-4	NA	TRBV24-1	TGTGCCACCAGTGATCCCGGACAGTCGCCTGAAAAACTGTTTTTT	CATSDPGQSPEKLFF
NA	TRBJ1-2	NA	TRBV7-3	TGTGCCAGCAGGTCCAACGACGGGGATGGCTACACCTTC	CASRSNDGDGYTF
NA	TRBJ1-6	NA	TRBV20-1	TGCAGTGCTAGGATGGGTTCCTATAATTCACCCCTCCACTTT	CSARMGSYNSPLHF
few	TRBJ1-2	TRBD1	TRBV5-1	TGCGCCAGCAGCGGGACAGAAACCTATGGCTACACCTTC	CASSGTETYGYTF